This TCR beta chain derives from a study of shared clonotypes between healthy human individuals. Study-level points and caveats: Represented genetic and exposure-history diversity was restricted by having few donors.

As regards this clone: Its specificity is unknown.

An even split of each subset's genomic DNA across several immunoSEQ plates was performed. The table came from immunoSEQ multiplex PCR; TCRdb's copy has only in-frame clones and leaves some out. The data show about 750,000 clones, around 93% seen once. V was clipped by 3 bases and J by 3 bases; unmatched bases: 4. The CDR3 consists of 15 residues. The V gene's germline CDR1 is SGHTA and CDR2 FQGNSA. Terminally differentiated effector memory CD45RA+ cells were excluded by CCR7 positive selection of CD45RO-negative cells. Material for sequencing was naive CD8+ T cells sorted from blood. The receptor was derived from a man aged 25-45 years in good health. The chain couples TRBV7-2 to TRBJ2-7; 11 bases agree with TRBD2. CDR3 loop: CASSFGLAGYYEQYF. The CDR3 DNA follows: TGTGCCAGCAGCTTTGGACTAGCGGGTTACTACGAGCAGTACTTC.